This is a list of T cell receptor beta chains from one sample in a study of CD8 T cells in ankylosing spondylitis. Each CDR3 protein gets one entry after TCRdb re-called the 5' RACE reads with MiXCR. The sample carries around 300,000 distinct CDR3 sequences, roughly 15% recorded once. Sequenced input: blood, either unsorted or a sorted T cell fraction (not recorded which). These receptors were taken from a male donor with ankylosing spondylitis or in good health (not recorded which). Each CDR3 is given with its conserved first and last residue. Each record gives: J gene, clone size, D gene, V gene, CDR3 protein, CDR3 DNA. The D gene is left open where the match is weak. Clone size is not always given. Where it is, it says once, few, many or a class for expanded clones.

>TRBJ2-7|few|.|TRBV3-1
CASSQDVRSAYEQYF
TGTGCCAGCAGCCAAGATGTACGGTCAGCCTACGAGCAGTACTTC
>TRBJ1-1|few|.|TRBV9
CASSGHQGTPNTEAFF
TGTGCCAGCAGCGGCCATCAGGGGACCCCGAACACTGAAGCTTTCTTT
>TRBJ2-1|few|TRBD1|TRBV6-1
CAITGQGIYNEQFF
TGTGCCATCACGGGACAGGGGATCTACAATGAGCAGTTCTTC
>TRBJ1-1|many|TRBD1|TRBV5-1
CASSASGGPEAFF
TGCGCCAGCAGCGCCTCAGGGGGTCCTGAAGCTTTCTTT
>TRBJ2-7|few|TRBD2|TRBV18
CASSPGGEEQYF
TGTGCCAGCTCACCAGGGGGGGAAGAGCAGTACTTC
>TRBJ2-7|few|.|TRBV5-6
CASSRVHEQYF
TGTGCCAGCAGCCGGGTCCACGAGCAGTACTTC
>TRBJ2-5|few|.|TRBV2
CATLAGKGETQYF
TGTGCCACCCTCGCGGGGAAAGGGGAGACCCAGTACTTC
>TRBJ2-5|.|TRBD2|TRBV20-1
CSASWRGGGETQYF
TGCAGTGCCTCCTGGCGGGGGGGCGGAGAGACCCAGTACTTC
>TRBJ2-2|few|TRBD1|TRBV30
CAWSGGQGTAGELFF
TGTGCCTGGAGTGGGGGACAGGGGACGGCCGGGGAGCTGTTTTTT
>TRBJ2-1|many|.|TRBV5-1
CASSLRGSYNEQFF
TGCGCCAGCAGCTTGCGGGGTTCCTACAATGAGCAGTTCTTC
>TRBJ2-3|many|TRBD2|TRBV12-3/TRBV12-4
CASSGLAGVGTQYF
TGTGCCAGCAGTGGACTAGCGGGAGTAGGTACGCAGTATTTT
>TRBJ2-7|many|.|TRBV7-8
CASSSPRQASYEQYF
TGTGCCAGCAGCTCCCCGAGACAGGCGTCCTACGAGCAGTACTTC
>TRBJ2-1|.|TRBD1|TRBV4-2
CASSQRVASTGGYEQFF
TGTGCCAGCAGCCAACGTGTCGCATCGACAGGGGGTTATGAGCAGTTCTTC
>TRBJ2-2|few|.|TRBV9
CASTPSANTGELFF
TGTGCCAGCACCCCCTCGGCGAACACCGGGGAGCTGTTTTTT
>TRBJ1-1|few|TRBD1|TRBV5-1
CASSFRGQGTEAFF
TGCGCCAGCAGCTTTCGGGGACAGGGCACTGAAGCTTTCTTT
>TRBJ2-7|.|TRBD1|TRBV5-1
CASSYRTGSYEQYF
TGCGCCAGCAGTTACCGGACAGGGAGCTACGAGCAGTACTTC
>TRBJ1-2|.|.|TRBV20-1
CSASPTGGGLRYTF
TGCAGTGCCTCCCCCACCGGGGGCGGGCTTCGCTACACCTTC
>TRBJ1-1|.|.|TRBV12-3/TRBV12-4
CASILVGRNTEAFF
TGTGCCAGCATCCTAGTGGGGAGGAACACTGAAGCTTTCTTT
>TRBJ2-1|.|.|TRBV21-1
CASWTASYNEQFF
TGTGCCAGTTGGACGGCCTCCTACAATGAGCAGTTCTTC
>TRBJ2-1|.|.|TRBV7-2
CASSYPGNEQFF
TGTGCCAGCAGCTACCCAGGGAATGAGCAGTTCTTC
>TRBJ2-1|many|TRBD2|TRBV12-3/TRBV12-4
CASSGPGGEYNEQFF
TGTGCCAGCAGTGGACCCGGGGGGGAATACAATGAGCAGTTCTTC
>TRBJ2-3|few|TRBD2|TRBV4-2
CASSQSGLADTQYF
TGTGCCAGCAGCCAATCTGGACTAGCTGATACGCAGTATTTT
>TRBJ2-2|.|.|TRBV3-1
CASSAPGPNTGELFF
TGTGCCAGCAGCGCCCCGGGGCCGAACACCGGGGAGCTGTTTTTT
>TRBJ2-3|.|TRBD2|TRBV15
CATSRDRGDTDTQYF
TGTGCCACCAGCAGAGACCGGGGGGACACAGATACGCAGTATTTT
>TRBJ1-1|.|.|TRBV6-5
CASSYPGPNTEAFF
TGTGCCAGCAGTTACCCAGGGCCAAACACTGAAGCTTTCTTT
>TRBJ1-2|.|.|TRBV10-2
CASVRGVGYGYTF
TGCGCCAGCGTGCGGGGCGTTGGCTATGGCTACACCTTC
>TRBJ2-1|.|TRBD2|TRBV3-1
CASTLAGGFNEQFF
TGTGCCAGCACGCTAGCGGGAGGGTTCAATGAGCAGTTCTTC
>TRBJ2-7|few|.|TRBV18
CASSPRGADEQYF
TGTGCCAGCTCTCCGAGGGGGGCGGACGAGCAGTACTTC
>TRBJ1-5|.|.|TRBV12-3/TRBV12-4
CASSFKGNQPQHF
TGTGCCAGCAGTTTCAAGGGCAATCAGCCCCAGCATTTT
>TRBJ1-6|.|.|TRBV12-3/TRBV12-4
CASSRDPNSPLHF
TGTGCCAGCAGTAGGGATCCCAATTCACCCCTCCACTTT
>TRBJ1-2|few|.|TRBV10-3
CAISGAQGAGYTF
TGTGCCATCAGTGGAGCCCAGGGTGCGGGCTACACCTTC
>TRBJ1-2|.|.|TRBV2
CASSEQGLNYGYTF
TGTGCCAGCAGTGAACAGGGGCTCAACTATGGCTACACCTTC
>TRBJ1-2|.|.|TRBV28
CATTVPARYGYTF
TGTGCCACAACAGTCCCGGCCAGGTATGGCTACACCTTC
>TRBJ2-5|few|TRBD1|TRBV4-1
CASSLRPTGGQETQYF
TGCGCCAGCAGCCTCCGACCCACAGGGGGCCAAGAGACCCAGTACTTC
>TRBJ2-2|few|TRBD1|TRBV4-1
CASSQHRGGTGELFF
TGCGCCAGCAGCCAACACAGGGGTGGCACCGGGGAGCTGTTTTTT
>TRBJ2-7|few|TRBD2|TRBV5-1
CASSPERGHYEQYF
TGCGCCAGCAGCCCCGAGCGGGGGCACTACGAGCAGTACTTC
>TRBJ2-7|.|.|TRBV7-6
CASSRDKGNSYEQYF
TGTGCCAGCAGCCGGGACAAGGGGAACTCCTACGAGCAGTACTTC
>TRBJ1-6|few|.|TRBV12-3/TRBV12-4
CASSLSSHPTLHF
TGTGCCAGCAGTTTAAGTAGTCATCCAACCCTCCACTTT
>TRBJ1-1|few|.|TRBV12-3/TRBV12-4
CASSFGGTMNTEAFF
TGTGCCAGCAGTTTCGGGGGAACGATGAACACTGAAGCTTTCTTT
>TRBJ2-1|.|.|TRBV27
CASSLSPRGEGEQFF
TGTGCCAGCAGCCTATCTCCTAGGGGCGAAGGTGAGCAGTTCTTC
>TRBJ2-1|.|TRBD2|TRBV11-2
CASSSILAGGSSSYNEQFF
TGTGCCAGCAGCTCCATACTAGCGGGGGGGTCGAGCTCCTACAATGAGCAGTTCTTC
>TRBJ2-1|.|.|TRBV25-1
CARSGAGKRSEQFF
TGTGCCCGCAGTGGGGCAGGGAAGAGGAGTGAGCAGTTCTTC
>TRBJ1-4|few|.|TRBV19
CASRGGSLAVKLFF
TGTGCCAGTAGAGGAGGGAGTCTGGCGGTAAAACTGTTTTTT
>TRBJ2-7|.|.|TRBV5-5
CASSFLGVYEQYF
TGTGCCAGCAGCTTTCTGGGGGTTTACGAGCAGTACTTC
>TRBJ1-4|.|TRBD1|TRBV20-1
CSARDPRGVNEKLFF
TGCAGTGCTAGAGATCCCAGGGGGGTCAATGAAAAACTGTTTTTT
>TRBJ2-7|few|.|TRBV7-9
CASSPKLGRGQFYEQYF
TGTGCCAGCAGCCCAAAACTAGGAAGAGGACAGTTCTACGAGCAGTACTTC
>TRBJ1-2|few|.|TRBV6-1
CASRDVLRDRYGYTF
TGTGCCAGCAGGGACGTACTCAGGGATCGCTATGGCTACACCTTC
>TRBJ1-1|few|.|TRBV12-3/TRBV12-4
CASSRMTGREAFF
TGTGCCAGCAGCCGGATGACAGGACGTGAAGCTTTCTTT